These 18 T cell receptor beta chains share one sample of origin, sequenced in a study of spatial heterogeneity in lung cancer. TCRdb used MiXCR to reprocess the 5' RACE reads, holding one entry per CDR3 protein. The data show more than 95,000 distinct CDR3 sequences, roughly an eighth seen once. The time point is: blood at routine non-recurrence follow-up after resection. Whole RNA from tumor, nontumor lung or frozen PBMC was sequenced unsorted. The sample was PBMCs, taken at follow-up. These receptor sequences come from a male donor with early-stage non-small cell lung cancer.

This clonotype was counted between two and nine times. The chain links TRBV19 to TRBJ2-4, with D maybe TRBD2 (5 bases). V was pared by 11 bases and J by 8 bases, with 22 bases between. The length of the CDR3 is 14 residues. The germline gives CDR1 LNHDA, CDR2 SQIVND (reference sequence). The CDR3 reads CASGGSRNGDIQYF. CDR3 sequence (DNA): TGTGCCTCTGGAGGTTCCCGTAATGGGGACATTCAGTACTTC.

The genes are TRBV9 and TRBJ2-3; no definite D call. Germline CDR1 reads SGDLS; CDR2 reads YYNGEE. The CDR3 loop spans 14 amino acids. Trimming pared 0 bases from V and 2 bases from J, leaving 7 bases between. The CDR3: CASSVGPDTDTQYF. DNA of the CDR3: TGTGCCAGCAGCGTAGGCCCTGACACAGATACGCAGTATTTT.

In this sample, this clonotype turned up a few times. This chain links TRBV7-9 with TRBJ1-5, with a weak D call TRBD1 (5 bases). CDR3 length equals 15 residues. V dropped 1 base and J dropped 0 bases, with 7 bases sitting between them. Germline V gene lookup returns CDR1 SEHNR and CDR2 FQNEAQ (reference sequence). This CDR3 is CASSLEGLSNQPQHF. The CDR3 region has the DNA TGTGCCAGCAGCTTAGAGGGGCTTAGCAATCAGCCCCAGCATTTT.

V gene TRBV9 combines with J gene TRBJ2-5, with a possible D match to TRBD1 (6 bases). The V gene lost 4 bases and the J gene lost 2 bases, with 12 bases spanning the gap. The CDR3 is made up of 14 amino acids. Germline lookup yields CDR1 SGDLS and CDR2 YYNGEE. In nucleotides, the CDR3 is TGTGCCAGCAGCTCAGGGGCGAGGCAAGAGACCCAGTACTTC. Its translation is CASSSGARQETQYF.

By its share, this clonotype is medium-sized. The rearrangement uses TRBV28 and TRBJ2-2; D is tentatively TRBD1 or TRBD2 (5 bases each). This CDR3 comprises 17 residues. Trimming stripped 7 bases from V and 0 bases from J, with 18 bases between. From germline, CDR1 is MDHEN and CDR2 SYDVKM. CDR3 sequence (DNA): TGTGCCAGCACCGAACGGGGACGGCGGACGAACACCGGGGAGCTGTTTTTT. Its protein product is CASTERGRRTNTGELFF.

V and J are TRBV11-3 and TRBJ2-7; D perhaps matches TRBD2 (6 bases). V shed 4 bases and J shed 7 bases, with 17 bases lying between them. This CDR3 has 14 residues. Germline assignment: CDR1 SGHNT and CDR2 YENEEA. DNA of the CDR3: TGTGCCAGCAGCTCGACGCGGGGTTTTCGAGAGCAGTACTTC. As protein: CASSSTRGFREQYF.

V is TRBV27 and J is TRBJ1-2; D is unclear. CDR1 and CDR2 from the germline V gene are MNHEY and SMNVEV (reference sequence). The length of the CDR3 is 15 residues. V was trimmed by 0 bases and J by 4 bases, leaving 12 bases between them. CDR3 DNA sequence: TGTGCCAGCAGTTTATCCGGCGTCTTGGGCTATGGCTACACCTTC. Amino acid sequence: CASSLSGVLGYGYTF.

This clonotype has just a few counts. V gene TRBV6-2 or TRBV6-3 combines with J gene TRBJ1-1, with 7 bases aligning to TRBD1. This CDR3 contains 15 residues. Trimming removed 6 bases from V and 0 bases from J; junction bases left unmatched: 7. Germline CDR1 and CDR2: MNHEY and SVGEGT. CDR3 region: CASRSRQGMNTEAFF. CDR3 bases: TGTGCCAGCAGGTCCAGACAGGGAATGAACACTGAAGCTTTCTTT.

This clonotype has a count of ten or more. The genes are TRBV13 and TRBJ1-1, with a possible D match to TRBD1 (5 bases). V was shortened by 4 bases and J by 5 bases, with 14 bases between the two germline ends. This CDR3 spans 14 amino acids. Looked up from germline, CDR1 is PRHDT and CDR2 is FYEKMQ (reference sequence). The CDR3: CASSWIRGPTEAFF. In DNA, the CDR3 is TGTGCCAGCAGCTGGATAAGGGGCCCGACTGAAGCTTTCTTT.

Ten or more counts support this clonotype. The CDR3 loop is CSVDPSGNTEAFF. The DNA for the CDR3 is TGCAGCGTTGACCCCAGCGGGAACACTGAAGCTTTCTTT. This rearrangement joins TRBV29-1 to TRBJ1-1; D is undetermined. Between the trimmed V and J ends, which lost 3 bases and 1 base, there was a span of 9 bases. The CDR3 consists of 13 residues. Germline lookup yields CDR1 SQVTM and CDR2 ANQGSEA.

The chain combines TRBV20-1 with TRBJ2-3; D is ambiguous. The CDR3 totals 15 residues. The V gene's germline CDR1 is DFQATT and CDR2 SNEGSKA (reference sequence). V lost 3 bases, J lost 2 bases, and 15 bases lay in between. Written as DNA, the CDR3 is TGCAGTGCTAGGGATACCGAGAAAGTCACAGATACGCAGTATTTT. This sequence encodes CSARDTEKVTDTQYF.

The chain carries TRBV27 and TRBJ2-3; the D is unclear. V lost 2 bases and J lost 2, with 11 bases in between. Germline V CDR1 and CDR2: MNHEY, SMNVEV (reference sequence). This CDR3 spans 15 amino acids. In nucleotides, the CDR3 is TGTGCCAGCAGTTTAACTCGCCACCCCACAGATACGCAGTATTTT. It is translated as CASSLTRHPTDTQYF.

This clonotype was observed many times. The genes are TRBV7-2 and TRBJ2-3, with 10 positions matching TRBD2. The CDR3 sequence is 14 residues long. With V trimmed by 1 base and J by 10 bases, 5 bases remained unmatched. The germline V gene encodes CDR1 SGHTA and CDR2 FQGNSA. This CDR3 reads CASSLEGTSVAQYF. The CDR3, as DNA: TGTGCCAGCAGCTTAGAGGGGACTAGCGTCGCGCAGTATTTT.

The sample holds a few counts of this clonotype. V gene TRBV2 combines with J gene TRBJ1-2; 8 nucleotides agree with TRBD1. Trimming at V came to 7 bases and at J to 8 bases, leaving 12 bases not matched to a gene. This CDR3 has 14 residues. Germline values: CDR1 SNHLY, CDR2 FYNNEI. The DNA of the CDR3 is TGTGCCAGCAACCAAATACAGGGGGGCGGCGGCTACACCTTC. Its protein is CASNQIQGGGGYTF.

The rearrangement links TRBV6-5 to TRBJ2-7; perhaps TRBD1 as D (5 bases). V shed 2 bases and J shed 2 bases, with 10 bases lying between them. The CDR3 contains 14 residues. Looked up from germline, CDR1 is MNHEY and CDR2 is SVGAGI. The CDR3 reads CASSYGRATYEQYF. CDR3 sequence (DNA): TGTGCCAGCAGTTACGGCAGGGCTACCTACGAGCAGTACTTC.

V usage is TRBV6-2 or TRBV6-3 and J usage is TRBJ2-5, with 8 nucleotides matching TRBD1. Germline V gene data show CDR1 as MNHEY and CDR2 as SVGEGT. V dropped 4 bases and J dropped 1; count of bases not matched to a gene: 5. This CDR3 is 15 amino acids long. In DNA form, the CDR3 reads TGTGCCAGCAGTTTGACAGGGGCCCTCCAAGAGACCCAGTACTTC. Amino acids: CASSLTGALQETQYF.

This clonotype was seen only a few times. The chain is built from TRBV5-1 and TRBJ2-5; 7 nucleotides align to TRBD2. Germline lookup yields CDR1 SGHRS and CDR2 YFSETQ. V lost 1 base to trimming and J lost 3 bases; unmatched junction nucleotides: 9. CDR3 size: 16 residues. The CDR3 here is CASSLWASGLEETQYF. CDR3 coding DNA: TGCGCCAGCAGCTTGTGGGCTAGCGGTTTGGAAGAGACCCAGTACTTC.

This clonotype was observed at least ten times. The junction and the germline gene differ at one end; a read error may be behind it. The gene calls are TRBV20-1 and TRBJ2-5, with D perhaps assigned TRBD1 or TRBD2 (7 bases each). The CDR3 consists of 14 residues. Germline V gene data show CDR1 as DFQATT and CDR2 as SNEGSKA (reference sequence). The CDR3 DNA sequence: TGCAGTGCTCACAAGGGGAGGGGGCTGGAGACCAAGTACTTC. Its translation: CSAHKGRGLETKYF.